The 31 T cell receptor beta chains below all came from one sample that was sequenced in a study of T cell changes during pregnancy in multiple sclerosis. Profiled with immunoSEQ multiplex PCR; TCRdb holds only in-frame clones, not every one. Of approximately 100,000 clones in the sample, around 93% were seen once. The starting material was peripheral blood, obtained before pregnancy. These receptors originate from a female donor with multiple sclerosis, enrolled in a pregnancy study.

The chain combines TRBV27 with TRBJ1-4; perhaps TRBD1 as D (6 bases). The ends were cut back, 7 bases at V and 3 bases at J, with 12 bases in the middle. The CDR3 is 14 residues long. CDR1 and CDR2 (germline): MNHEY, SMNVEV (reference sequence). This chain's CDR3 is CASTTRTANEKLFF. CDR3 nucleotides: TGTGCCAGCACTACACGGACAGCTAATGAAAAACTGTTTTTT.

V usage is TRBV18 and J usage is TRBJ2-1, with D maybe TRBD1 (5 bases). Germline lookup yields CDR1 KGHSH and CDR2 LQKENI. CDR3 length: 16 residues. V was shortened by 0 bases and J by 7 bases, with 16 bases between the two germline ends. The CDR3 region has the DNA TGTGCCAGCTCACCACCATTCGCTGGGGCGCGGAATGAGCAGTTCTTC. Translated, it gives CASSPPFAGARNEQFF. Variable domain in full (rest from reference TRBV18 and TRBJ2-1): NAGVMQNPRHLVRRRGQEARLRCSPMKGHSHVYWYRQLPEEGLKFMVYLQKENIIDESGMPKERFSAEFPKEGPSILRIQQVVRGDSAAYFCASSPPFAGARNEQFFGPGTRLTVL.

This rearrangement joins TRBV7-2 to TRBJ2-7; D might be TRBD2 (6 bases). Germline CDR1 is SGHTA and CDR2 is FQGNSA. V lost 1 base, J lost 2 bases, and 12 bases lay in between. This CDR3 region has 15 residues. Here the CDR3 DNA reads TGTGCCAGCAGCTTAGGGCTAGCGAGTCCCTACGAGCAGTACTTC. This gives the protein CASSLGLASPYEQYF.

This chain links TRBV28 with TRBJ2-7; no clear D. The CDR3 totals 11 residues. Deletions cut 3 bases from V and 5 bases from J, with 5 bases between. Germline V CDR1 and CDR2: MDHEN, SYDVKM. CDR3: CASSLAHEQYF. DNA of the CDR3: TGTGCCAGCAGTTTGGCTCACGAGCAGTACTTC.

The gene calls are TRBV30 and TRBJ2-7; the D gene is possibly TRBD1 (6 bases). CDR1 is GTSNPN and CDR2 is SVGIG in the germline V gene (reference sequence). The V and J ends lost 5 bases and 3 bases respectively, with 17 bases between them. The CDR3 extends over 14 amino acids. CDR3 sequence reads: CAWRSLDRYYEQYF. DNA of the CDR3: TGTGCCTGGCGATCTCTGGACAGATACTACGAGCAGTACTTC. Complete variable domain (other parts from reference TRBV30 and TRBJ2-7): SQTIHQWPATLVQPVGSPLSLECTVEGTSNPNLYWYRQAAGRGLQLLFYSVGIGQISSEVPQNLSASRPQDRQFILSSKKLLLSDSGFYLCAWRSLDRYYEQYFGPGTRLTVT.

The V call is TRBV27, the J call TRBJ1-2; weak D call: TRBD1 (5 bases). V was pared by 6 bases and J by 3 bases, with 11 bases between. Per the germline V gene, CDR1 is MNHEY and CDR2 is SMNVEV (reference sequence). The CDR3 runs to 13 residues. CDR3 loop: CASRPQGDYGYTF. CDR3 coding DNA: TGTGCCAGCAGACCCCAGGGTGACTATGGCTACACCTTC.

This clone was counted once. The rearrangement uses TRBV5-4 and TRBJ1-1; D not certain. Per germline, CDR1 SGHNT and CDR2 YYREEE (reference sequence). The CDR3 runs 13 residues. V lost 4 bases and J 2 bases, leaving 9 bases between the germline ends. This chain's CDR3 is CASSVASNTEAFF. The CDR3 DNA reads TGTGCCAGCAGCGTAGCCAGTAACACTGAAGCTTTCTTT.

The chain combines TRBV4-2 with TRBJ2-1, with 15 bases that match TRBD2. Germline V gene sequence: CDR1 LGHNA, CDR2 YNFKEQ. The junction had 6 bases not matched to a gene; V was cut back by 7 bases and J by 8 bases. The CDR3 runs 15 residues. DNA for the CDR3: TGTGCCAGCACTTTGGGACTAGCGGGAGGCGATGAGCAGTTCTTC. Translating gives CASTLGLAGGDEQFF.

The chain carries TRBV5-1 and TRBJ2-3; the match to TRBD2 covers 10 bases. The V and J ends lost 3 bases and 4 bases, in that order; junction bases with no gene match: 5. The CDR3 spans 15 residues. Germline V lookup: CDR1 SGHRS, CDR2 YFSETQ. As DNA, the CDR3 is TGCGCCAGCAGCTCCATAGCGGGAGGAGCAGATACGCAGTATTTT. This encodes CASSSIAGGADTQYF. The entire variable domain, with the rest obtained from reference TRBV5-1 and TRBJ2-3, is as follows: KAGVTQTPRYLIKTRGQQVTLSCSPISGHRSVSWYQQTPGQGLQFLFEYFSETQRNKGNFPGRFSGRQFSNSRSEMNVSTLELGDSALYLCASSSIAGGADTQYFGPGTRLTVL.

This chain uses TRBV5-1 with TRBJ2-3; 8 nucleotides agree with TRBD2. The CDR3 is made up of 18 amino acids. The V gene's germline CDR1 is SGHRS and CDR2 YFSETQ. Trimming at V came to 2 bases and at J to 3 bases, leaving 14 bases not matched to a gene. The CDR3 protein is CASSLSPGLAVGTDTQYF. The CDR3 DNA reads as TGCGCCAGCAGCTTATCTCCTGGACTAGCAGTGGGGACAGATACGCAGTATTTT.

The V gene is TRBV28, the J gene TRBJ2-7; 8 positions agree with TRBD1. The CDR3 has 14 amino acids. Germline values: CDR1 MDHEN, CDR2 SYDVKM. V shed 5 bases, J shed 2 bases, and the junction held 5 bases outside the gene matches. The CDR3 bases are TGTGCCAGCAGTCCAGGGACAGGAGCCTACGAGCAGTACTTC. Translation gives CASSPGTGAYEQYF.

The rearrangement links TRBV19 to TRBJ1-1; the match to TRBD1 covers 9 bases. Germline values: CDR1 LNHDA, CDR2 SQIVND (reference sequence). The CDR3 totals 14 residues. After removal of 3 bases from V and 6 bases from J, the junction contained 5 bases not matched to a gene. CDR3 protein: CASSMGTGLAEAFF. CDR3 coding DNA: TGTGCCAGTAGTATGGGGACAGGGTTGGCTGAAGCTTTCTTT.

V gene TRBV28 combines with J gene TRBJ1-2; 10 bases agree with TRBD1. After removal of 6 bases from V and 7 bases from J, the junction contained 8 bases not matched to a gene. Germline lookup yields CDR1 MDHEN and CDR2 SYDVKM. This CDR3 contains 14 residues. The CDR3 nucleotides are TGTGCCAGCAGGCCCGGGACAGGGGCCCTTGGCTACACCTTC. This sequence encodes CASRPGTGALGYTF.

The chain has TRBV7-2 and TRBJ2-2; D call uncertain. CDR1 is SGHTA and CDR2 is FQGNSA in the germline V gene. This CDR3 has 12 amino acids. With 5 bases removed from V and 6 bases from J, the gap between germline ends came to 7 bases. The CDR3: CASSPSPGELFF. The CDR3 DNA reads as TGTGCCAGCAGCCCCTCCCCCGGGGAGCTGTTTTTT.

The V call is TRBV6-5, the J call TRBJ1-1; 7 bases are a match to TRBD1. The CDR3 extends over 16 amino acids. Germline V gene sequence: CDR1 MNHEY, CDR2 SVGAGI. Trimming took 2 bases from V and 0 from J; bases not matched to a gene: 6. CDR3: CASSYDRDRLNTEAFF. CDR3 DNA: TGTGCCAGCAGTTACGACCGGGACAGACTGAACACTGAAGCTTTCTTT.

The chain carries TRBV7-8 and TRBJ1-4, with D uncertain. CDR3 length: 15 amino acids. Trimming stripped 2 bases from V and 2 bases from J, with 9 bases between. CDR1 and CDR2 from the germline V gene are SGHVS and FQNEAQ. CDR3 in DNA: TGTGCCAGCAGCTTAAACCGGAGGACTAATGAAAAACTGTTTTTT. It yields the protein CASSLNRRTNEKLFF.

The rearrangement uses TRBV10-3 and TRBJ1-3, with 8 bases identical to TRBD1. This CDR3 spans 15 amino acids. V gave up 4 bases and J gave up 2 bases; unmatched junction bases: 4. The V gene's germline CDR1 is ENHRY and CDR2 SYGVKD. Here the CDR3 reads CAISGPTGAGNTIYF. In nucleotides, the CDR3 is TGTGCCATCAGTGGGCCGACAGGGGCTGGAAACACCATATATTTT.

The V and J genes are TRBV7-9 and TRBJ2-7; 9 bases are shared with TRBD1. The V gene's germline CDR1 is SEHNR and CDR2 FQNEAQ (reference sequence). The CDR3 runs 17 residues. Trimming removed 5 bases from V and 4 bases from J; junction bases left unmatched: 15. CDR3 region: CASSAYPGTGMVYEQYF. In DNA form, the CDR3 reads TGTGCCAGCAGCGCGTATCCCGGGACAGGGATGGTGTACGAGCAGTACTTC.

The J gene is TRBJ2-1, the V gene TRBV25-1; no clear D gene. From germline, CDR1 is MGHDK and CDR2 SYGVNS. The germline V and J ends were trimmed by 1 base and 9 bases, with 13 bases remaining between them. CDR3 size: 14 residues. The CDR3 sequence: CASSEFVVNGEQFF. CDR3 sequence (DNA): TGTGCCAGCAGTGAATTCGTAGTTAACGGTGAGCAGTTCTTC. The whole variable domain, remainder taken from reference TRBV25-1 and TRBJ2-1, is EADIYQTPRYLVIGTGKKITLECSQTMGHDKMYWYQQDPGMELHLIHYSYGVNSTEKGDLSSESTVSRIRTEHFPLTLESARPSHTSQYLCASSEFVVNGEQFFGPGTRLTVL.

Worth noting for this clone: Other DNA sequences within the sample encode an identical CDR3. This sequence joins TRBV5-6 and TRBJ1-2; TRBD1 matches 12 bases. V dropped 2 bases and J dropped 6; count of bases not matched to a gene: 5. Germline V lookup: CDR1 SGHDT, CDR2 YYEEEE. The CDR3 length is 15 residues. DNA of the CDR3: TGTGCCAGCAGCTTAGGTGGGACAGGGGGCAATGGCTACACCTTC. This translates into CASSLGGTGGNGYTF.

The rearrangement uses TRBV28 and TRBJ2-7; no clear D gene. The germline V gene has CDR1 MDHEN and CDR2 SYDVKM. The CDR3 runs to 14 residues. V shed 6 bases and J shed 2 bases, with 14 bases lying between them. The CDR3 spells CASSQSVPPYEQYF. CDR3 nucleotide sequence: TGTGCCAGCAGCCAAAGCGTCCCCCCCTACGAGCAGTACTTC. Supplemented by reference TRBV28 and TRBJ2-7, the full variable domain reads DVKVTQSSRYLVKRTGEKVFLECVQDMDHENMFWYRQDPGLGLRLIYFSYDVKMKEKGDIPEGYSVSREKKERFSLILESASTNQTSMYLCASSQSVPPYEQYFGPGTRLTVT.

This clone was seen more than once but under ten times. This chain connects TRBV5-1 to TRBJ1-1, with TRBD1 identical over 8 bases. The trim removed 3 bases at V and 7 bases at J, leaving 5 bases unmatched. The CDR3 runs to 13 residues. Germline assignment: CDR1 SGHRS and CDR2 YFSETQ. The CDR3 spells CASSSRTGYEAFF. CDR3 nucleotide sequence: TGCGCCAGCAGCTCCCGGACAGGGTATGAAGCTTTCTTT.

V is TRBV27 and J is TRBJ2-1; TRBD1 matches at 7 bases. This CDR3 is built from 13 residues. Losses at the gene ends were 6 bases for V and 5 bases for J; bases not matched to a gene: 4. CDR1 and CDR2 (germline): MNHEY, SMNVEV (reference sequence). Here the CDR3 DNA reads TGTGCCAGCAGGTCTGGGACAGACAATGAGCAGTTCTTC. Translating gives CASRSGTDNEQFF.

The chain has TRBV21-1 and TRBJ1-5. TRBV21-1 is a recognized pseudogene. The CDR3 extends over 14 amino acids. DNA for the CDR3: TGTGCCAGCAGCAAAGAGGACTGGAATCAGCCCCAGCATTTT. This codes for CASSKEDWNQPQHF.

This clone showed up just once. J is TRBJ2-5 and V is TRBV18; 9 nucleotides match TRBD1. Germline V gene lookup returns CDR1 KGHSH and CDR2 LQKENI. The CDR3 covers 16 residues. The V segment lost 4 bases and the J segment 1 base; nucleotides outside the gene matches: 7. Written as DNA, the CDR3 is TGTGCCAGCTCACTTCCGGGACAGGGTCTCCAAGAGACCCAGTACTTC. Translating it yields CASSLPGQGLQETQYF.

CDR3 residues: CASSLATGINYGYTF. The CDR3 DNA is TGTGCCAGCAGCTTGGCGACAGGGATTAACTATGGCTACACCTTC. This chain links TRBV5-6 with TRBJ1-2; 7 nucleotides line up with TRBD1. The germline V gene encodes CDR1 SGHDT and CDR2 YYEEEE. This CDR3 spans 15 amino acids. V lost 0 bases, J lost 1 base, and 3 bases stayed unmatched. The variable domain in full, completed from reference TRBV5-6 and TRBJ1-2, reads DAGVTQSPTHLIKTRGQQVTLRCSPKSGHDTVSWYQQALGQGPQFIFQYYEEEERQRGNFPDRFSGHQFPNYSSELNVNALLLGDSALYLCASSLATGINYGYTFGSGTRLTVV.

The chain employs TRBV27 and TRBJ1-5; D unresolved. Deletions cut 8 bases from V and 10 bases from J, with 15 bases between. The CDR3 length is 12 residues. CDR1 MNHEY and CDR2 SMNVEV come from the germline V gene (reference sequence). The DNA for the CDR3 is TGTGCCAGCTCAAAAGTCGGTTTACCCCAGCATTTT. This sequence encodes CASSKVGLPQHF.

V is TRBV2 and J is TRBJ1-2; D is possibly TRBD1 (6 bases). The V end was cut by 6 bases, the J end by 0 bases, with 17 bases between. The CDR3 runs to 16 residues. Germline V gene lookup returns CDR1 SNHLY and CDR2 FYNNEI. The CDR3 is CASRGRQAGANYGYTF. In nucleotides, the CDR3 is TGTGCCAGCAGGGGTAGACAGGCCGGAGCTAACTATGGCTACACCTTC.

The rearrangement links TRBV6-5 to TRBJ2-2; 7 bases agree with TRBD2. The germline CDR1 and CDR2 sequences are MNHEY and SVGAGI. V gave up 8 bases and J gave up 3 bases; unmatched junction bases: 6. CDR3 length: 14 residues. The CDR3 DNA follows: TGTGCCAGCGGTCTAGCGGATTACACCGGGGAGCTGTTTTTT. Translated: CASGLADYTGELFF.

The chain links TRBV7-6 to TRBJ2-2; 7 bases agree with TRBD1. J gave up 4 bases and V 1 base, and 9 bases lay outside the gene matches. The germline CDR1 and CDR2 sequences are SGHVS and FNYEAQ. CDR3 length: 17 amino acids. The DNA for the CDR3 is TGTGCCAGCAGCTTAGAGGGCAGGGGGTGGATCACCGGGGAGCTGTTTTTT. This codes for CASSLEGRGWITGELFF.

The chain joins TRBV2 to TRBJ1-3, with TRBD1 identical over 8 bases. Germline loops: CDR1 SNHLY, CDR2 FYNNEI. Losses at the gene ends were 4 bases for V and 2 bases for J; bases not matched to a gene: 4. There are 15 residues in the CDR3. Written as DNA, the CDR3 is TGTGCCAGCAGTGTCGACAGGGGAGCTGGAAACACCATATATTTT. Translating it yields CASSVDRGAGNTIYF.